The 32 T cell receptor beta chains presented below share a single source sample, sequenced in a study of blood T cell repertoires in COVID-19 (TCRdb year 2020). Library preparation employed the immunoSEQ multiplex PCR assay. Drawn from immuneACCESS, this table holds only the in-frame rearrangements with V and J called that TCRdb kept. Clones are partly lost; checked studies trace under half to an unresolved V gene and leave the rest unexplained. The sample table holds 150,000 to 200,000 clones, of which approximately 83% were seen once. The ten largest clonotypes hold around 5.1% of the sample. Sequencing was carried out using PBMCs or T cells enriched from blood (not recorded which). Receptors originate from a man aged 65 to 79 who had been exposed to COVID-19.

The chain carries TRBV19 and TRBJ1-4; 9 bases are shared with TRBD1. J gave up 5 bases and V 5 bases, and 6 bases lay outside the gene matches. Germline loops: CDR1 LNHDA, CDR2 SQIVND (reference sequence). This CDR3 has 15 residues. Here the CDR3 reads CASSPVTGGNEKLFF. DNA of the CDR3: TGTGCCAGTAGTCCGGTGACAGGGGGAAATGAAAAACTGTTTTTT.

The table lists this clone with a count of one. The V call is TRBV5-1, the J call TRBJ1-1; the match to TRBD1 covers 7 bases. Unmatched junction bases numbered 4, after V lost 4 bases and J lost 1 base. Germline loops: CDR1 SGHRS, CDR2 YFSETQ. The CDR3 length is 14 residues. In DNA, the CDR3 is TGCGCCAGCAGCGAGGGGACAGCGAACACTGAAGCTTTCTTT. It is translated as CASSEGTANTEAFF.

The chain is built from TRBV3-1 (or the pseudogene TRBV3-2) and TRBJ1-6; D is unresolved. The length of the CDR3 is 15 residues. V gave up 2 bases and J gave up 9 bases, with 14 bases separating them. Germline V gives CDR1 LGHDT, CDR2 YNNKEL (reference sequence). CDR3 region: CASSQRTVLGSPLHF. In nucleotides, the CDR3 is TGTGCCAGCAGCCAACGAACAGTTTTGGGTTCACCCCTCCACTTT.

The sample holds one count of this clone. The chain uses TRBV10-3 and TRBJ2-1; 8 bases are shared with TRBD2. The V and J ends lost 6 bases and 0 bases, in that order; junction bases with no gene match: 7. This CDR3 is 16 amino acids long. Germline V gene data show CDR1 as ENHRY and CDR2 as SYGVKD. CDR3 DNA: TGTGCCATCAGCTCGGGACTAGACGTCTCCTACAATGAGCAGTTCTTC. Translating it yields CAISSGLDVSYNEQFF.

This clone was counted only a few times. The chain recombines TRBV4-3 with TRBJ1-1, with TRBD1 as a possible D gene (6 bases). V shed 1 base and J shed 1 base, with 13 bases lying between them. Per germline, CDR1 LGHNA and CDR2 YSLEER. The CDR3 extends over 16 amino acids. As DNA, the CDR3 is TGCGCCAGCAGCCAAGGGCTGGACAGTTGGAACACTGAAGCTTTCTTT. Residues: CASSQGLDSWNTEAFF.

The chain combines TRBV6-5 with TRBJ1-1; a possible D gene is TRBD1 (6 bases). CDR3 length: 14 residues. Trimming took off 8 bases at V and 0 bases at J, with 13 bases between the two ends. Germline-derived CDR1 and CDR2 are MNHEY and SVGAGI. The CDR3 here is CASGRGTVNTEAFF. In nucleotides, the CDR3 is TGTGCCAGCGGGAGGGGGACGGTGAACACTGAAGCTTTCTTT.

The CDR3 coding sequence is TGTGCCAGCAGCCCTGACAGGGCTGGCTATGGCTACACCTTC. Its translation: CASSPDRAGYGYTF. The chain combines TRBV7-8 with TRBJ1-2; the match to TRBD1 covers 7 bases. Germline lookup yields CDR1 SGHVS and CDR2 FQNEAQ. V dropped 5 bases and J dropped 4; count of bases not matched to a gene: 7. The CDR3 is 14 amino acids.

The J gene is TRBJ1-2, the V gene TRBV15; TRBD1 matches 7 bases. Germline V CDR1 and CDR2: LNHNV, YYDKDF (reference sequence). CDR3 length: 16 residues. V lost 6 bases and J lost 4; bases outside the gene matches: 14. CDR3 in DNA: TGTGCCACCAGGGATCCAACAGGGGATCGGGGCTATGGCTACACCTTC. It is translated as CATRDPTGDRGYGYTF.

This chain links TRBV28 with TRBJ2-7, with 8 bases matching TRBD1. The CDR3 length is 15 residues. Germline V gene data show CDR1 as MDHEN and CDR2 as SYDVKM. V shed 5 bases and J 3 bases; nucleotides not matched to a gene: 9. This chain's CDR3 is CASSPGDRINYEQYF. Here the CDR3 DNA reads TGTGCCAGCAGTCCTGGGGACAGGATAAACTACGAGCAGTACTTC.

The chain has TRBV9 and TRBJ1-2; 9 nucleotides line up with TRBD1. Germline assignment: CDR1 SGDLS and CDR2 YYNGEE. The CDR3 is made up of 15 amino acids. J was trimmed by 6 bases and V by 3 bases; bases with no gene match: 9. The CDR3 DNA is TGTGCCAGCAGCGCAGCCGGGACAGGGAAGAATGGCTACACCTTC. It encodes CASSAAGTGKNGYTF.

This chain joins TRBV30 and TRBJ2-5, with D perhaps TRBD1 (6 bases). The germline V and J ends were trimmed by 4 bases and 5 bases, with 11 bases remaining between them. Germline-derived CDR1 and CDR2 are GTSNPN and SVGIG (reference sequence). There are 12 residues in the CDR3. CDR3 sequence: CAWTAQGETQYF. CDR3 sequence (DNA): TGTGCCTGGACCGCACAGGGCGAGACCCAGTACTTC.

The V gene is TRBV11-2, the J gene TRBJ1-4, with 7 bases matching TRBD1. CDR3 length: 18 amino acids. The ends lost 5 bases at V and 7 bases at J; junction bases unmatched: 19. CDR1 SGHAT and CDR2 FQNNGV come from the germline V gene. For the CDR3, the DNA is TGTGCCAGCAGCCCACGGCTACAGGGGCGAGTGGATGGTGAAAAACTGTTTTTT. It encodes CASSPRLQGRVDGEKLFF.

This chain uses TRBV9 with TRBJ1-3; TRBD1 is a possible D gene (6 bases). This CDR3 is 18 amino acids long. The germline V and J ends were trimmed by 0 bases and 0 bases, with 16 bases remaining between them. CDR1 is SGDLS and CDR2 is YYNGEE in the germline V gene. CDR3 loop: CASSVASGTTFSGNTIYF. CDR3 bases: TGTGCCAGCAGCGTAGCTTCCGGGACAACCTTCTCTGGAAACACCATATATTTT.

The genes are TRBV2 and TRBJ1-1; D remains ambiguous. CDR3 length: 11 amino acids. Deletions cut 2 bases from V and 5 bases from J, with 3 bases between. Germline V gene lookup returns CDR1 SNHLY and CDR2 FYNNEI. For the CDR3, the DNA is TGTGCCAGCAGTGAATATACTGAAGCTTTCTTT. The encoded protein is CASSEYTEAFF. Supplemented by reference TRBV2 and TRBJ1-1, the full variable domain reads EPEVTQTPSHQVTQMGQEVILRCVPISNHLYFYWYRQILGQKVEFLVSFYNNEISEKSEIFDDQFSVERPDGSNFTLKIRSTKLEDSAMYFCASSEYTEAFFGQGTRLTVV.

Here the CDR3 DNA reads TGTGCCAGCACCAATGGGGGGGGTTTTAGCTACATTCAGTACTTC. Translating it yields CASTNGGGFSYIQYF. The chain links TRBV7-8 to TRBJ2-4; TRBD2 matches 7 bases. Germline assignment: CDR1 SGHVS and CDR2 FQNEAQ. V was pared by 7 bases and J by 8 bases, with 14 bases of the junction left unmatched. The CDR3 extends over 15 amino acids.

The J gene is TRBJ1-2, the V gene TRBV28, with 7 bases matching TRBD1. From germline, CDR1 is MDHEN and CDR2 SYDVKM. The length of the CDR3 is 13 residues. The V gene end was trimmed by 6 bases and the J gene end by 4 bases; junction bases not matched to a gene: 5. CDR3 in amino acids: CASSTGTAYGYTF. As DNA, the CDR3 is TGTGCCAGCAGCACCGGGACAGCCTATGGCTACACCTTC.

This chain uses TRBV19 with TRBJ2-1; 12 bases line up with TRBD2. The CDR3 loop spans 16 amino acids. V shed 3 bases and J 6 bases; nucleotides not matched to a gene: 6. CDR1 is LNHDA, CDR2 SQIVND, per germline (reference sequence). This chain's CDR3 is CASSIQLAGGRNEQFF. The CDR3, as DNA: TGTGCCAGTAGTATCCAACTAGCGGGAGGACGCAATGAGCAGTTCTTC.

The chain recombines TRBV2 with TRBJ1-1, with a weak D call TRBD1 (6 bases). The germline V gene has CDR1 SNHLY and CDR2 FYNNEI. The length of the CDR3 is 14 residues. CDR3 sequence reads: CGTVKGVRNTEAFF. The CDR3 DNA sequence: TGTGGGACAGTTAAGGGGGTAAGGAACACTGAAGCTTTCTTT.

The V gene is TRBV19, the J gene TRBJ1-5; D is unresolved. Germline lookup yields CDR1 LNHDA and CDR2 SQIVND (reference sequence). V was pared by 6 bases and J by 2 bases, with 14 bases between. The CDR3 totals 15 residues. The CDR3 sequence: CASRTGPRGNQPQHF. The CDR3 nucleotides are TGTGCCAGTAGAACGGGTCCACGAGGCAATCAGCCCCAGCATTTT. Full variable domain (missing parts from reference TRBV19 and TRBJ1-5): DGGITQSPKYLFRKEGQNVTLSCEQNLNHDAMYWYRQDPGQGLRLIYYSQIVNDFQKGDIAEGYSVSREKKESFPLTVTSAQKNPTAFYLCASRTGPRGNQPQHFGDGTRLSIL.

The rearrangement joins TRBV28 to TRBJ1-5; D is unresolved. Germline CDR1 reads MDHEN; CDR2 reads SYDVKM. This CDR3 comprises 15 residues. The V and J ends lost 7 bases and 5 bases respectively, with 18 bases between them. The CDR3 protein is CASTSRREGDQPQHF. The CDR3 DNA sequence: TGTGCCAGCACCTCAAGGAGGGAGGGCGATCAGCCCCAGCATTTT.

The V and J genes are TRBV7-9 and TRBJ2-3, with 10 positions matching TRBD2. Germline assignment: CDR1 SEHNR and CDR2 FQNEAQ (reference sequence). V was clipped by 10 bases and J by 5 bases; unmatched bases: 9. The CDR3 loop spans 14 amino acids. CDR3 region: CATIKRGGLDTQYF. CDR3 coding DNA: TGTGCCACCATAAAGCGGGGGGGCCTAGATACGCAGTATTTT.

The chain carries TRBV4-2 and TRBJ2-1; 12 bases map to TRBD2. Germline V gene lookup returns CDR1 LGHNA and CDR2 YNFKEQ. The CDR3 contains 17 residues. With 0 bases clipped from V and 10 bases from J, the junction kept 10 bases outside the gene matches. In nucleotides, the CDR3 is TGTGCCAGCAGCCAAGAAAGATGGACTAGCGGGGAGGGGGAGCAGTTCTTC. Translation: CASSQERWTSGEGEQFF.

This chain connects TRBV29-1 to TRBJ2-7; 10 positions agree with TRBD2. The germline V gene encodes CDR1 SQVTM and CDR2 ANQGSEA. The CDR3 runs 14 residues. The ends lost 4 bases at V and 7 bases at J; junction bases unmatched: 10. CDR3: CSVGLAGDSGEQYF. The CDR3 nucleotides read TGCAGCGTTGGGCTAGCGGGAGATTCGGGGGAGCAGTACTTC.

This chain joins TRBV19 and TRBJ1-5; D not resolved. The germline V and J ends were trimmed by 6 bases and 7 bases, with 10 bases remaining between them. This CDR3 contains 12 residues. Germline-derived CDR1 and CDR2 are LNHDA and SQIVND (reference sequence). CDR3 DNA sequence: TGTGCCAGTAGCTTCTACGCACAGCCCCAGCATTTT. Translated: CASSFYAQPQHF.

The V gene is TRBV4-1, the J gene TRBJ1-3; TRBD1 might be the D (5 bases). V was pared by 2 bases and J by 2 bases, with 22 bases between. Germline V CDR1 and CDR2: MGHRA, YSYEKL. This CDR3 contains 19 residues. CDR3 coding DNA: TGCGCCAGCAGCCAACCTCTCCTTGTCCGCAGGGCAGCTGGAAACACCATATATTTT. Its protein is CASSQPLLVRRAAGNTIYF.

This clone has just one count. The chain employs TRBV7-8 and TRBJ2-1; possible D gene TRBD2, 5 bases. The CDR3 covers 15 residues. Trimming shortened V by 2 bases and J by 5 bases, and 13 bases separated the two germline ends. The germline CDR1 and CDR2 sequences are SGHVS and FQNEAQ. The CDR3 coding sequence is TGTGCCAGCAGCTTATGGACTCTTGGAGACAATGAGCAGTTCTTC. Amino acid sequence: CASSLWTLGDNEQFF. The full variable domain, with the rest looked up from reference TRBV7-8 and TRBJ2-1, is GAGVSQSPRYKVAKRGQDVALRCDPISGHVSLFWYQQALGQGPEFLTYFQNEAQLDKSGLPSDRFFAERPEGSVSTLKIQRTQQEDSAVYLCASSLWTLGDNEQFFGPGTRLTVL.

The V gene is TRBV28, the J gene TRBJ1-2; 9 bases agree with TRBD1. The CDR3 is 15 amino acids. Per the germline V gene, CDR1 is MDHEN and CDR2 is SYDVKM. The trim removed 6 bases at V and 3 bases at J, leaving 8 bases unmatched. The CDR3 loop reads CASRKTGGADYGYTF. The CDR3, as DNA: TGTGCCAGCAGAAAAACAGGGGGCGCTGACTATGGCTACACCTTC.

This clone came up once. V gene TRBV19 combines with J gene TRBJ1-2; D remains unclear. The CDR3 runs to 14 residues. Trimming pared 3 bases from V and 6 bases from J, leaving 14 bases between. Germline CDR1 is LNHDA and CDR2 is SQIVND (reference sequence). CDR3 nucleotide sequence: TGTGCCAGTAGTATTGCAGGAACGGTTGATGGCTACACCTTC. This codes for CASSIAGTVDGYTF.

A single count supports this clone. This chain links TRBV25-1 with TRBJ2-7, with 7 bases identical to TRBD2. The trim removed 5 bases at V and 2 bases at J, leaving 9 bases unmatched. The CDR3 is 15 amino acids. In germline, CDR1 is MGHDK, CDR2 SYGVNS. The CDR3 region has the DNA TGTGCCAGCAGTCCCGCGGGGCGGGGGACCTACGAGCAGTACTTC. It yields the protein CASSPAGRGTYEQYF.

The chain has TRBV18 and TRBJ2-5; weak D call: TRBD1 (6 bases). Per the germline V gene, CDR1 is KGHSH and CDR2 is LQKENI. Trimming stripped 6 bases from V and 2 bases from J, with 13 bases between. This CDR3 region has 14 residues. This CDR3 reads CASSQNQGQETQYF. The CDR3, as DNA: TGTGCCAGCTCCCAAAATCAGGGGCAAGAGACCCAGTACTTC.

The chain recombines TRBV9 with TRBJ1-1, with TRBD1 as a possible D gene (5 bases). The V gene lost 1 base and the J gene lost 6 bases, with 16 bases spanning the gap. Germline-derived CDR1 and CDR2 are SGDLS and YYNGEE. The CDR3 consists of 15 residues. The CDR3 sequence is CASSVTSGYQAEAFF. The CDR3 region has the DNA TGTGCCAGCAGCGTAACGTCAGGGTATCAAGCTGAAGCTTTCTTT.

The chain recombines TRBV6-1 with TRBJ1-3; TRBD1 might be the D (5 bases). V gave up 2 bases and J gave up 2 bases, with 7 bases separating them. Germline V lookup: CDR1 MNHNS, CDR2 SASEGT. This CDR3 spans 14 amino acids. The chain's CDR3 is CASSEQGPGNTIYF. The CDR3 DNA reads TGTGCCAGCAGTGAACAGGGTCCTGGAAACACCATATATTTT.